This T cell receptor beta chain was sequenced in a study of cytomegalovirus exposure and HLA in healthy donors. The wider study: HLA-typed donors were the source of some 80 million unique TCRs, which an early data release held.

Study outcomes and limitations: Roughly even sequencing depth across donors was the assumption behind the presence/absence analyses. Reports indicated that the classifier achieved high specificity and sensitivity in diagnosing cytomegalovirus status.

Per the germline V gene, CDR1 is LGHNA and CDR2 is YSLEER. The length of the CDR3 is 12 residues. V shed 3 bases and J shed 4 bases, with 3 bases lying between them. As for this clone: The antigen is undetermined.

With 60 Vbeta and 13 Jbeta primers, the PCR was carried out. Some clones are missing from TCRdb's copy, which holds only in-frame ones; the method was immunoSEQ multiplex PCR. The sample has roughly 200,000 clones, about 82% seen once; the top ten hold approximately 2.8%. The sample consisted of PBMCs. The source of this sequence is a young man in good health and CMV-seronegative. The chain carries TRBV4-3 and TRBJ2-2; D is uncertain. This chain's CDR3 is CASSHLTGELFF. CDR3 DNA: TGCGCCAGCAGCCATCTCACCGGGGAGCTGTTTTTT.